These T cell receptor beta chains were read from a single sample in a study of blood T cell repertoires in COVID-19. The table came from immunoSEQ multiplex PCR; TCRdb's copy has only in-frame clones and leaves some out. Here the sample spans 75,000 to 80,000 clones, under 95% being singletons. Sequenced material: peripheral blood. These TCRs come from a human donor in a cohort sampled during active COVID-19. Both conserved end residues are part of each CDR3. A D gene is named only where the DNA matches it firmly.

j_call: TRBJ1-2
v_call: TRBV5-8
d_call: NA
cdr3_aa: CASSSNQGIRGYTF

j_call: TRBJ2-3
v_call: TRBV3-1/TRBV3-2
d_call: TRBD2
cdr3_aa: CASSPLLAGGGTDTQYF

j_call: TRBJ2-7
v_call: TRBV5-1
d_call: NA
cdr3_aa: CASSETYEQYF

j_call: TRBJ1-2
v_call: TRBV6-5
d_call: NA
cdr3_aa: CASSLSDTPNYGYTF

j_call: TRBJ2-7
v_call: TRBV6-6
d_call: NA
cdr3_aa: CASSNDGHEQYF

j_call: TRBJ1-1
v_call: TRBV7-9
d_call: NA
cdr3_aa: CASEVLNTEAFF

j_call: TRBJ1-5
v_call: TRBV14
d_call: NA
cdr3_aa: CASSQGGNNQPQHF

j_call: TRBJ2-3
v_call: TRBV29-1
d_call: NA
cdr3_aa: CSARRNRATDTQYF

j_call: TRBJ1-2
v_call: TRBV19
d_call: TRBD1
cdr3_aa: CASSTLGTGGLYGYTF

j_call: TRBJ1-2
v_call: TRBV2
d_call: TRBD1
cdr3_aa: CASSKSGTGVVDTF

j_call: TRBJ2-1
v_call: TRBV2
d_call: TRBD2
cdr3_aa: CASSAGTSLNNEQFF

j_call: TRBJ2-7
v_call: TRBV6-1
d_call: TRBD1
cdr3_aa: CASSERGQGTYEQYF

j_call: TRBJ1-6
v_call: TRBV10-3
d_call: NA
cdr3_aa: CAISTGGRYSPLHF

j_call: TRBJ1-6
v_call: TRBV5-4
d_call: NA
cdr3_aa: CASSIRDYNSPLHF

j_call: TRBJ2-7
v_call: TRBV4-1
d_call: TRBD2
cdr3_aa: CASSQDPTSGAYEQYF

j_call: TRBJ1-5
v_call: TRBV2
d_call: NA
cdr3_aa: CASMKEFNQPQHF

j_call: TRBJ2-3
v_call: TRBV5-1
d_call: NA
cdr3_aa: CASSLGASYSTDTQYF

j_call: TRBJ2-5
v_call: TRBV6-1
d_call: NA
cdr3_aa: CASSEAGPETQYF

j_call: TRBJ2-7
v_call: TRBV7-8
d_call: NA
cdr3_aa: CASSLGRRGRNEQYF

j_call: TRBJ2-3
v_call: TRBV5-4
d_call: TRBD2
cdr3_aa: CASKRDYQSLRTDTQYF

j_call: TRBJ2-3
v_call: TRBV7-2
d_call: TRBD2
cdr3_aa: CASRVGGVADTQYF

j_call: TRBJ2-7
v_call: TRBV27
d_call: NA
cdr3_aa: CASRSKSRQGGDEQYF

j_call: TRBJ2-3
v_call: TRBV7-2
d_call: TRBD1
cdr3_aa: CASSQTRDRSTDTQYF

j_call: TRBJ1-1
v_call: TRBV3-1/TRBV3-2
d_call: NA
cdr3_aa: CASSQSRGNTEAFF

j_call: TRBJ1-2
v_call: TRBV30
d_call: NA
cdr3_aa: CAWSRTYGYTF

j_call: TRBJ1-1
v_call: TRBV5-4
d_call: TRBD1
cdr3_aa: CASSFKGGALNTEAFF

j_call: TRBJ2-7
v_call: TRBV4-1
d_call: NA
cdr3_aa: CASSQEKWAGVYSAYEQYF

j_call: TRBJ1-5
v_call: TRBV19
d_call: NA
cdr3_aa: CASSIAVPGPQHF

j_call: TRBJ2-1
v_call: TRBV7-2
d_call: NA
cdr3_aa: CASSIRGAGLLLNEQFF

j_call: TRBJ1-6
v_call: TRBV2
d_call: NA
cdr3_aa: CASENRRSYNSPLHF

j_call: TRBJ1-5
v_call: TRBV10-2
d_call: NA
cdr3_aa: CASRKEGTHQPQHF

j_call: TRBJ1-2
v_call: TRBV7-2
d_call: NA
cdr3_aa: CASSRAGTPWGGYTF

j_call: TRBJ2-2
v_call: TRBV19
d_call: TRBD1
cdr3_aa: CASSTQQGENTGELFF

j_call: TRBJ1-2
v_call: TRBV6-5
d_call: TRBD1
cdr3_aa: CASSYPPGQGAGGYTF

j_call: TRBJ2-2
v_call: TRBV12-3/TRBV12-4
d_call: TRBD2
cdr3_aa: CASSSLATGELFF

j_call: TRBJ1-2
v_call: TRBV7-3
d_call: NA
cdr3_aa: CASSFQGGNGYTF

j_call: TRBJ2-3
v_call: TRBV6-5
d_call: TRBD2
cdr3_aa: CASSLTSGGTDTQYF

j_call: TRBJ1-1
v_call: TRBV5-1
d_call: NA
cdr3_aa: CASRTSNTEAFF

j_call: TRBJ1-4
v_call: TRBV2
d_call: TRBD1
cdr3_aa: CASRSNRGQVANEKLFF

j_call: TRBJ1-4
v_call: TRBV3-1/TRBV3-2
d_call: NA
cdr3_aa: CASSQGTRNEKLFF

j_call: TRBJ2-2
v_call: TRBV6-1
d_call: TRBD1
cdr3_aa: CASSGNPGQGPPNTGELFF

j_call: TRBJ2-7
v_call: TRBV20-1
d_call: NA
cdr3_aa: CSARAHYEQYF

j_call: TRBJ1-4
v_call: TRBV23-1
d_call: NA
cdr3_aa: CASSQRDFGAKLFF

j_call: TRBJ1-2
v_call: TRBV5-1
d_call: TRBD1
cdr3_aa: CASHATGVDYGYTF